This record looks at one T cell receptor (beta chain) sequence and its context. In the authors' workflow: By means of reference gene primer amplification, nucleated cell counts were estimated. The repertoire was sequenced with immunoSEQ multiplex PCR; TCRdb's copy has only in-frame clones and lacks some. That table furnishes V, J and clone size, whereas the DNA furnished D and trimming. The sample comprises approximately 480,000 clones, roughly 89% of which are singletons, and 0.9% rests with the top ten. The sample originates from a study of blood T cell repertoires in COVID-19. In the study overall: The United States, Italy and Spain provided the acute and convalescent COVID-19 samples. The cDNA or gDNA used as material had been derived from T cells, B-cell-depleted T cells, or PBMCs.

This CDR3 spans 16 amino acids. Per the germline V gene, CDR1 is SGHVS and CDR2 is FQNEAQ. The germline V and J ends were trimmed by 1 base and 5 bases, with 17 bases remaining between them. While infection was still active, Seattle patients were enrolled and then followed longitudinally. The rearrangement links TRBV7-8 to TRBJ2-5; D remains unclear. Material: peripheral blood. The TCR was taken from a man in his late teens or twenties with COVID-19, enrolled during active disease. CDR3 loop: CASSLGSMIARETQYF. In nucleotides, the CDR3 is TGTGCCAGCAGCTTAGGTAGTATGATAGCACGGGAGACCCAGTACTTC.